The source of this TCR beta chain is a study of CXCR3-negative and CXCR3-positive naive CD8 T cells (dated by TCRdb to the late 2010s). Context from the whole study: In total, some 140 million TRB reads were obtained, which works out to roughly 1.5 +/- 0.3 million reads per library. Data from 11 donors, pooled across two independent experiments, went into the diversity and physicochemical repertoire analyses. Naive subsets from several donors and memory cells from 3 donors were included in the TRBV-TRBJ cluster analysis. What the research found in general, with its limitations: Comparably high repertoire diversity was found in both naive subsets, whereas much lower repertoire diversity was found in memory CD8+ T cells. Within the same donor, TRBV-TRBJ usage looked similar between naive CXCR3-negative and CXCR3-positive cells, but memory cells had distinct patterns. TRB CDR3s from CXCR3-positive naive cells showed higher hydrophobicity (lower Kidera factor 4), lower energy, and higher strength and volume indices than CXCR3-negative naive cells. Surface CD5, linked to self-reactivity in mice, was comparable between naive subsets; TCR interaction strength was therefore also inferred from TRB CDR3 physicochemical properties. CXCR3 expression partially decreased after cryopreservation, so most assays used freshly isolated PBMCs.

The CDR3 numbers 13 residues from cysteine through phenylalanine. The DNA is not on file. Per the germline V gene, SGHDT is the CDR1 and YYEEEE is the CDR2. Each CD8+ T cell subset was flow-sorted in triplicate, and 250,000 to 350,000 cells per subset were placed directly into RLT lysis buffer. To exclude memory contaminants, naive CD8+ T cells were stringently defined as CD45RO-CCR7+CD27+CD95-. Peripheral blood mononuclear cells were isolated from buffy coats by standard density gradient centrifugation. A FACSAria III was used to flow-sort naive CXCR3-negative and CXCR3-positive CD8+ T cells. An RNeasy Mini Kit was used to extract total RNA from the sorted cells. Data came from a NextSeq 550. The Human TCR Profiling Kit (MiLaboratory) was used to prepare UMI-labeled 5' RACE TRB cDNA libraries. cDNA synthesis used the entire amount of extracted RNA, and PCR amplification then used the entire amount of cDNA produced. Libraries were prepared in parallel using an identical number of PCR cycles. The original pipeline was this. With a requirement of at least two reads per UMI, MIGEC and MiXCR extracted about 52,000 +/- 9,100 unique UMI-labeled TRB cDNA molecules per library. Each library averaged around 40,000 +/- 10,000 functional in-frame TRB CDR3 nucleotide clonotypes without stop codons. After each sample was downsampled to 5000 UMI-labeled TRB molecules, VDJtools was used to calculate diversity metrics such as normalized Shannon-Wiener and Chao1. Clonotype-size-weighted physicochemical properties of the central five CDR3 residues (interaction energy, strength, volume and Kidera factor 4) were computed in VDJtools. Once TCRdb had reprocessed the reads, it stored one entry per CDR3 protein sequence and supplied no DNA. The V and J calls were not made by the authors but by TCRdb's processing. The data table for this sample lists tens of thousands of distinct CDR3 sequences. The top ten clonotypes cover around 4.9% of the sample.

In the case of this clonotype: Its antigen remains unidentified.

The TCR was taken from a human donor in good health. Some clones in this sample may be carry-over from other donors' samples. The sequencing sample was made of naive CXCR3+ CD8+ T cells from blood. The cell subset or site label here, explained by the study, means: CD45RO-CCR7+CD27+CD95- naive CD8+ T cells expressing CXCR3 (TNR3+). The V and J genes are TRBV5-6 and TRBJ2-7; the TRBD1 assignment by TCRdb is unverifiable without DNA. The CDR3 reads as follows: CASSLDSPYEQYF.